Following are 32 T cell receptor beta chains from one sample sequenced in a study of CD8 T cells in ankylosing spondylitis. TCRdb itself ran the 5' RACE reads through MiXCR, one entry per CDR3 protein. The sample contains about 700,000 distinct CDR3 sequences, around 17% of which appear only once. Study-level findings and limits: Seemingly distinctive of ankylosing spondylitis blood was a TCR beta motif formed by eight highly homologous variants.

Their specific antigens are unknown. Sequenced input: blood, either unsorted or a sorted T cell fraction (not recorded which). The receptors were gathered from a male donor with ankylosing spondylitis.

The rearrangement joins TRBV18 to TRBJ2-7; TRBD2 might be the D (7 bases). Germline V lookup: CDR1 KGHSH, CDR2 LQKENI. The CDR3 is made up of 13 amino acids. The ends were cut back, 5 bases at V and 7 bases at J, with 15 bases in the middle. In DNA, the CDR3 is TGTGCCAGCTCATCGGGGGGCCGGAGGGAGCAGTACTTC. Translation gives CASSSGGRREQYF. Filled out from reference TRBV18 and TRBJ2-7, the complete variable domain reads NAGVMQNPRHLVRRRGQEARLRCSPMKGHSHVYWYRQLPEEGLKFMVYLQKENIIDESGMPKERFSAEFPKEGPSILRIQQVVRGDSAAYFCASSSGGRREQYFGPGTRLTVT.

This clonotype was observed many times. The genes are TRBV11-2 and TRBJ2-3; 11 nucleotides agree with TRBD2. This CDR3 has 16 residues. Germline CDR1 and CDR2: SGHAT and FQNNGV. V lost 2 bases, J lost 0 bases, and 1 base stayed unmatched. CDR3 residues: CASSLLAGGSTDTQYF. DNA for the CDR3: TGTGCCAGCAGCTTACTAGCGGGGGGTAGCACAGATACGCAGTATTTT.

This clonotype was seen only a few times. The genes are TRBV7-3 and TRBJ2-7; 7 bases are shared with TRBD1. The CDR3 has 14 amino acids. Trimming removed 2 bases from V and 2 bases from J; junction bases left unmatched: 3. Germline loops: CDR1 SGHTA, CDR2 FQGTGA. The CDR3 loop reads CASSLLQGPYEQYF. DNA of the CDR3: TGTGCCAGCAGCTTATTACAGGGGCCCTACGAGCAGTACTTC.

V usage is TRBV30 and J usage is TRBJ2-7; TRBD1 matches 7 bases. The germline gives CDR1 GTSNPN, CDR2 SVGIG (reference sequence). The CDR3 runs to 13 residues. Trimming at V came to 4 bases and at J to 4 bases, leaving 7 bases not matched to a gene. CDR3 amino acids: CAWTGRGIYEQYF. The CDR3 nucleotides are TGTGCCTGGACGGGCAGGGGGATATACGAGCAGTACTTC.

This clonotype was detected a few times. This chain uses TRBV29-1 with TRBJ2-1, with 7 nucleotides matching TRBD2. With V trimmed by 3 bases and J by 4 bases, 6 bases remained unmatched. The CDR3 runs to 14 residues. CDR1 SQVTM and CDR2 ANQGSEA come from the germline V gene. CDR3 bases: TGCAGCGTTGACGGGCTAGCGGCGTACAATGAGCAGTTCTTC. Its translation: CSVDGLAAYNEQFF.

This clonotype was seen only a few times. This CDR3 reads CASSFGRRGYEQYF. CDR3 nucleotide sequence: TGTGCCAGCAGTTTTGGTCGGAGGGGATACGAGCAGTACTTC. The chain employs TRBV12-3 or TRBV12-4 and TRBJ2-7; D is possibly TRBD2 (6 bases). This CDR3 has 14 residues. Trimming left V 3 bases short and J 4 bases short, with 13 bases between.

The V and J genes are TRBV15 and TRBJ1-5; D unresolved. The CDR3 length is 13 residues. Germline lookup yields CDR1 LNHNV and CDR2 YYDKDF (reference sequence). V gave up 4 bases and J gave up 5 bases, with 9 bases separating them. The CDR3: CATSTGADQPQHF. The CDR3 coding sequence is TGTGCCACCAGCACAGGAGCCGATCAGCCCCAGCATTTT.

This clonotype has a handful of counts. This chain links TRBV10-3 with TRBJ2-7; D perhaps matches TRBD2 (5 bases). This CDR3 spans 12 amino acids. V dropped 10 bases and J dropped 2 bases, with 12 bases sitting between them. The germline gives CDR1 ENHRY, CDR2 SYGVKD. CDR3 bases: TGTGCCACCCAGGACGGGACCTACGAGCAGTACTTC. This gives the protein CATQDGTYEQYF.

The rearrangement links TRBV12-3 or TRBV12-4 to TRBJ2-7; 11 bases are shared with TRBD1. V trimming: 8 bases; J trimming: 6 bases; junction bases outside the gene matches: 3. The CDR3 spans 12 residues. The CDR3 reads CASGQGAVEQYF. CDR3 sequence (DNA): TGTGCCAGCGGACAGGGGGCTGTCGAGCAGTACTTC.

As DNA, the CDR3 is TGCAGTGCTAGAGATTGGACGGGAGGGAACAATGAGCAGTTCTTC. Translation: CSARDWTGGNNEQFF. The chain is built from TRBV20-1 and TRBJ2-1, with TRBD2 matching over 8 bases. V gave up 0 bases and J gave up 5 bases; unmatched junction bases: 6. The CDR3 length is 15 residues. Germline values: CDR1 DFQATT, CDR2 SNEGSKA (reference sequence).

This clonotype was recorded at least ten times. This chain connects TRBV12-3 or TRBV12-4 to TRBJ1-5; possibly TRBD1 for D (5 bases). Trimming removed 3 bases from V and 9 bases from J, with 24 bases in between. The CDR3 runs 17 residues. The DNA of the CDR3 is TGTGCCAGCAGTTTGGGGCGGACCGAAACACATTTTGGGCCCCAGCATTTT. Translated, it gives CASSLGRTETHFGPQHF.

This clonotype was recorded many times. The chain carries TRBV5-1 and TRBJ1-1; tentative D call: TRBD1 (5 bases). CDR1 is SGHRS, CDR2 YFSETQ, per germline. This CDR3 has 13 residues. V shed 1 base and J shed 7 bases, with 11 bases lying between them. DNA of the CDR3: TGCGCCAGCAGCTTGACAGACAGCCTTGAAGCTTTCTTT. The encoded protein is CASSLTDSLEAFF.

V gene TRBV6-1 combines with J gene TRBJ1-4; 8 nucleotides align to TRBD1. The CDR3 has 14 amino acids. Germline V gene data show CDR1 as MNHNS and CDR2 as SASEGT. With V trimmed by 5 bases and J by 5 bases, 4 bases remained unmatched. The CDR3 nucleotides are TGTGCCAGCAGTCAGGACAGGGAGAATGAAAAACTGTTTTTT. Its protein product is CASSQDRENEKLFF.

About this clonotype: A much larger clone lies a single base off, so this may be a read error. V gene TRBV12-3 or TRBV12-4 combines with J gene TRBJ2-5; TRBD2 is a possible D gene (6 bases). The CDR3 contains 14 residues. Deletions cut 5 bases from V and 3 bases from J, with 13 bases between. This chain's CDR3 is CASSLVGSEETQYF. CDR3 bases: TGTGCCAGCAGTCTTGTCGGGAGCGAAGAGACCCAGTACTTC.

The rearrangement joins TRBV5-5 to TRBJ2-2; D not resolved. There are 14 residues in the CDR3. Looked up from germline, CDR1 is SGHKS and CDR2 is YYEKEE (reference sequence). V lost 0 bases to trimming and J lost 7 bases, with 10 bases between them. The CDR3 is CASSLGVPGGELFF. The DNA of the CDR3 is TGTGCCAGCAGCTTGGGGGTTCCGGGCGGGGAGCTGTTTTTT.

V is TRBV12-3 or TRBV12-4 and J is TRBJ2-7, with 7 positions matching TRBD2. V lost 7 bases, J lost 0 bases, and 15 bases stayed unmatched. This CDR3 is 17 amino acids long. CDR3 residues: CASNPGGGVDLSYEQYF. The CDR3, as DNA: TGTGCCAGCAATCCGGGGGGTGGAGTGGACCTCTCCTACGAGCAGTACTTC.

CDR3 DNA: TGTGCCAGCAGCGCCCCGCTAGGTGAGCAGTACTTC. Translated, it gives CASSAPLGEQYF. The chain has TRBV9 and TRBJ2-7; D unresolved. The CDR3 length is 12 residues. The ends were cut back, 3 bases at V and 7 bases at J, with 11 bases in the middle. Germline CDR1 SGDLS, CDR2 YYNGEE.

This clonotype was found many times. This CDR3 reads CAISGGLAGDYEQYF. In nucleotides, the CDR3 is TGTGCCATCAGCGGGGGGCTAGCGGGAGATTACGAGCAGTACTTC. This chain connects TRBV10-3 to TRBJ2-7, with 10 bases aligning to TRBD2. Germline trimming cut 6 bases from V and 4 bases from J; bases unmatched to any gene: 9. The CDR3 is made up of 15 amino acids. Germline V CDR1 and CDR2: ENHRY, SYGVKD.

J is TRBJ2-5 and V is TRBV15; D is possibly TRBD2 (5 bases). Germline values: CDR1 LNHNV, CDR2 YYDKDF (reference sequence). Trimming left V 5 bases short and J 1 base short, with 8 bases between. CDR3 length: 13 amino acids. The CDR3 DNA follows: TGTGCCACCAGCGAGGAGGTCCAAGAGACCCAGTACTTC. Translation: CATSEEVQETQYF.

The rearrangement joins TRBV7-8 to TRBJ2-5; TRBD2 matches at 10 bases. Per the germline V gene, CDR1 is SGHVS and CDR2 is FQNEAQ. V was pared by 3 bases and J by 5 bases, with 18 bases of the junction left unmatched. The CDR3 consists of 19 residues. CDR3 nucleotide sequence: TGTGCCAGCAGCTTTGGGGGACAAGCGGGGGGGCGTAGCGGGGAGACCCAGTACTTC. Translating it yields CASSFGGQAGGRSGETQYF.

This clonotype was seen only a few times. The genes are TRBV5-5 and TRBJ2-3; possibly TRBD2 for D (6 bases). Per germline, CDR1 SGHKS and CDR2 YYEKEE (reference sequence). V was shortened by 3 bases and J by 3 bases, with 11 bases between the two germline ends. There are 14 residues in the CDR3. CDR3 in amino acids: CASSSAGWTDTQYF. CDR3 coding DNA: TGTGCCAGCAGCTCCGCGGGGTGGACAGATACGCAGTATTTT.

The chain is built from TRBV7-2 and TRBJ2-6; 8 nucleotides line up with TRBD2. The germline CDR1 and CDR2 sequences are SGHTA and FQGNSA. This CDR3 region has 16 residues. The J segment lost 4 bases and the V segment lost 6 bases, leaving 8 bases of the junction unmatched. Written as DNA, the CDR3 is TGTGCCAGCAGTAAAGAAGCGGGAGTGGGGGCCAACGTCCTGACTTTC. Protein: CASSKEAGVGANVLTF. The whole variable domain, filled in from reference TRBV7-2 and TRBJ2-6, reads GAGVSQSPSNKVTEKGKDVELRCDPISGHTALYWYRQSLGQGLEFLIYFQGNSAPDKSGLPSDRFSAERTGGSVSTLTIQRTQQEDSAVYLCASSKEAGVGANVLTFGAGSRLTVL.

The V call is TRBV29-1, the J call TRBJ1-1; 9 bases align to TRBD1. V lost 7 bases to trimming and J lost 1 base; unmatched junction nucleotides: 7. Germline values: CDR1 SQVTM, CDR2 ANQGSEA. The CDR3 contains 14 residues. In DNA, the CDR3 is TGCAGCGGGACGGACAGGGGCAAGAACACTGAAGCTTTCTTT. Translated: CSGTDRGKNTEAFF. The whole variable domain, filled in from reference TRBV29-1 and TRBJ1-1, reads SAVISQKPSRDICQRGTSLTIQCQVDSQVTMMFWYRQQPGQSLTLIATANQGSEATYESGFVIDKFPISRPNLTFSTLTVSNMSPEDSSIYLCSGTDRGKNTEAFFGQGTRLTVV.

This clonotype was found a few times. The chain joins TRBV24-1 to TRBJ2-1; 8 nucleotides agree with TRBD1. This CDR3 contains 15 residues. With V trimmed by 5 bases and J by 10 bases, 12 bases remained unmatched. The V gene's germline CDR1 is KGHDR and CDR2 SFDVKD. The CDR3 protein is CATSGRETGDREQFF. For the CDR3, the DNA is TGTGCCACCAGTGGAAGGGAGACAGGGGATAGGGAGCAGTTCTTC.

The rearrangement uses TRBV25-1 and TRBJ2-2; D gene uncertain. Looked up from germline, CDR1 is MGHDK and CDR2 is SYGVNS. This CDR3 is built from 13 residues. CDR3 sequence reads: CPQAPEYTGELFF. The CDR3 coding sequence is TGTCCCCAGGCCCCCGAGTACACCGGGGAGCTGTTTTTT.

The chain joins TRBV4-3 to TRBJ1-4, with D possibly TRBD1 on 5 matching bases. CDR3 length: 15 residues. V gave up 0 bases and J gave up 7 bases, with 12 bases separating them. Per the germline V gene, CDR1 is LGHNA and CDR2 is YSLEER. For the CDR3, the DNA is TGCGCCAGCAGCCAAGATTGGGCAGGGACTGAAAAACTGTTTTTT. Amino acids: CASSQDWAGTEKLFF.

The chain uses TRBV12-3 or TRBV12-4 and TRBJ2-7; 8 positions match TRBD1. V was clipped by 3 bases and J by 4 bases; unmatched bases: 8. This CDR3 has 15 amino acids. CDR3 sequence (DNA): TGTGCCAGCAGTTTCGCAACAGGGGGTGGGTACGAGCAGTACTTC. It encodes CASSFATGGGYEQYF.

This clonotype was counted a few times. This sequence joins TRBV12-3 or TRBV12-4 and TRBJ1-2; TRBD1 aligns across 7 bases. The CDR3 length is 14 residues. Unmatched junction bases numbered 10, after V lost 5 bases and J lost 7 bases. CDR3 amino acids: CASSLRQGWTGYTF. The DNA of the CDR3 is TGTGCCAGCAGTCTTCGACAGGGCTGGACTGGCTACACCTTC.

The chain couples TRBV20-1 to TRBJ1-2, with D unresolved. Trimming stripped 5 bases from V and 10 bases from J, with 20 bases between. Germline V gives CDR1 DFQATT, CDR2 SNEGSKA (reference sequence). CDR3 length equals 13 residues. This CDR3 reads CSALNPGSFFYTF. The DNA for the CDR3 is TGCAGTGCTTTGAACCCGGGCTCGTTTTTCTACACCTTC.

The gene calls are TRBV12-3 or TRBV12-4 and TRBJ2-7, with D possibly TRBD2 on 5 matching bases. CDR3 size: 14 residues. V was clipped by 6 bases and J by 0 bases, with 12 bases between them. The CDR3 loop is CASRPEGSSYEQYF. DNA for the CDR3: TGTGCCAGCAGGCCCGAAGGGAGCTCCTACGAGCAGTACTTC.

This CDR3 reads CASRAQDAGQDTQYF. The CDR3 nucleotides read TGTGCCAGCAGGGCCCAGGACGCGGGGCAAGATACGCAGTATTTT. The chain has TRBV2 and TRBJ2-3, with D possibly being TRBD2 (6 bases). Germline V lookup: CDR1 SNHLY, CDR2 FYNNEI. The length of the CDR3 is 15 residues. V lost 6 bases, J lost 5 bases, and 18 bases lay in between.

This clonotype was picked up a small number of times. The gene calls are TRBV2 and TRBJ2-3, with a tentative D call TRBD2 (6 bases). With 6 bases removed from V and 7 bases from J, the gap between germline ends came to 14 bases. CDR1 is SNHLY, CDR2 FYNNEI, per germline. This CDR3 contains 13 residues. In nucleotides, the CDR3 is TGTGCCAGCAGCCGGGACGGCGGGAATACGCAGTATTTT. It specifies CASSRDGGNTQYF. Full variable domain (remainder filled in from reference TRBV2 and TRBJ2-3): EPEVTQTPSHQVTQMGQEVILRCVPISNHLYFYWYRQILGQKVEFLVSFYNNEISEKSEIFDDQFSVERPDGSNFTLKIRSTKLEDSAMYFCASSRDGGNTQYFGPGTRLTVL.